Presented here are 28 T cell receptor beta chains from one specimen sequenced in a study of shared T cell receptors in the human thymus. Produced via immunoSEQ multiplex PCR; TCRdb's table is partial and in-frame only. This table holds some 640,000 clones, 70% to 90% found once. This sample was shared with a second study, whose subject was human thymus T cells.

The sequenced sample consisted of thymocytes. These receptors all come from a boy in the first two years of life with a congenital heart defect.

The V and J genes are TRBV30 and TRBJ2-1, with TRBD1 identical over 7 bases. The CDR3 sequence is 17 residues long. The J segment lost 2 bases and the V segment lost 3 bases, leaving 13 bases of the junction unmatched. In germline, CDR1 is GTSNPN, CDR2 SVGIG (reference sequence). Here the CDR3 reads CAWSPVGIQGPYNEQFF. The CDR3 bases are TGTGCCTGGAGCCCGGTGGGGATACAGGGGCCCTACAATGAGCAGTTCTTC.

The chain uses TRBV27 and TRBJ2-1, with 8 bases matching TRBD2. Trimming took 5 bases from V and 6 from J; bases not matched to a gene: 12. Germline V gene lookup returns CDR1 MNHEY and CDR2 SMNVEV (reference sequence). The CDR3 has 16 amino acids. The CDR3 loop is CASSPQGLVPSNEQFF. The CDR3 DNA reads as TGTGCCAGCAGTCCCCAGGGACTAGTTCCCTCCAATGAGCAGTTCTTC.

The rearrangement uses TRBV18 and TRBJ2-1, with 15 bases lining up with TRBD2. V lost 2 bases, J lost 8 bases, and 4 bases stayed unmatched. The CDR3 sequence is 16 residues long. Germline CDR1 and CDR2: KGHSH and LQKENI. The CDR3 bases are TGTGCCAGCTCACCAGGGACTAGCGGGAGGAGCGATGAGCAGTTCTTC. Encoded protein: CASSPGTSGRSDEQFF.

This clone appeared a few times. CDR3 nucleotides: TGCGCCAGCAGCCAAGGCCCCGGAGCTAGCAGCAATGAGCAGTTCTTC. Translation: CASSQGPGASSNEQFF. The chain recombines TRBV4-1 with TRBJ2-1, with D perhaps matching TRBD2 (5 bases). Trimming shortened V by 1 base and J by 6 bases, and 16 bases separated the two germline ends. The germline V gene has CDR1 MGHRA and CDR2 YSYEKL. This CDR3 region has 16 residues.

This clone has a handful of counts. This chain links TRBV19 with TRBJ1-1; D is unresolved. V was shortened by 5 bases and J by 1 base, with 11 bases between the two germline ends. Per the germline V gene, CDR1 is LNHDA and CDR2 is SQIVND (reference sequence). The CDR3 loop spans 14 amino acids. The CDR3 bases are TGTGCCAGTAGTGGCGGGAAAGAGAACACTGAAGCTTTCTTT. Its protein product is CASSGGKENTEAFF.

The V and J genes are TRBV7-8 and TRBJ1-1, with TRBD1 as a possible D gene (5 bases). Per the germline V gene, CDR1 is SGHVS and CDR2 is FQNEAQ. The CDR3 runs to 18 residues. Trimming left V 5 bases short and J 4 bases short, with 26 bases between. CDR3 amino acids: CASSTPWAQGNQGTEAFF. The CDR3 DNA reads TGTGCCAGCAGCACCCCCTGGGCTCAGGGAAACCAGGGCACTGAAGCTTTCTTT.

The rearrangement links TRBV7-8 to TRBJ2-1; 9 positions agree with TRBD2. Germline V gene lookup returns CDR1 SGHVS and CDR2 FQNEAQ. The CDR3 sequence is 15 residues long. V lost 8 bases and J lost 5; bases outside the gene matches: 10. The DNA for the CDR3 is TGTGCCAGCCGCATAGCGGGAGTATCGAACAATGAGCAGTTCTTC. Encoded protein: CASRIAGVSNNEQFF.

The rearrangement uses TRBV9 and TRBJ2-3; D gene ambiguous. Trimming took 6 bases from V and 2 from J, leaving 16 bases between them. Germline lookup yields CDR1 SGDLS and CDR2 YYNGEE. The CDR3 loop spans 15 amino acids. CDR3 coding DNA: TGTGCCAGCACTATTTCATCAGGCCCCACAGATACGCAGTATTTT. It codes for CASTISSGPTDTQYF.

This clone came up once. The chain has TRBV4-1 and TRBJ1-4, with 9 bases lining up with TRBD1. The CDR3 extends over 17 amino acids. The ends lost 4 bases at V and 4 bases at J; junction bases unmatched: 10. Germline loops: CDR1 MGHRA, CDR2 YSYEKL. DNA for the CDR3: TGCGCCAGCAGCCTAGGGACAGGGTGCGATCTTAATGAAAAACTGTTTTTT. It yields the protein CASSLGTGCDLNEKLFF.

The J gene is TRBJ2-6, the V gene TRBV19, with no clear D. Between the trimmed V and J ends, which lost 3 bases and 0 bases, there was a span of 18 bases. The CDR3 runs 19 residues. Germline V CDR1 and CDR2: LNHDA, SQIVND (reference sequence). This CDR3 is CASSIAFRRSNSGANVLTF. The CDR3 DNA reads as TGTGCCAGTAGTATCGCCTTTCGGAGATCGAACTCTGGGGCCAACGTCCTGACTTTC.

Comments on this clone: At the DNA level, this CDR3 is encoded by other sequences in the same sample as well. The chain is built from TRBV28 and TRBJ1-1, with a possible D match to TRBD1 (5 bases). The CDR3 has 13 amino acids. Trimming pared 7 bases from V and 1 base from J, leaving 10 bases between. Germline values: CDR1 MDHEN, CDR2 SYDVKM. CDR3: CASTRGENTEAFF. The DNA for the CDR3 is TGTGCCAGCACCCGGGGGGAGAACACTGAAGCTTTCTTT.

This clone came up once. V usage is TRBV6-5 and J usage is TRBJ2-7, with 8 bases lining up with TRBD2. V was clipped by 6 bases and J by 3 bases; unmatched bases: 4. The germline V gene encodes CDR1 MNHEY and CDR2 SVGAGI. CDR3 length: 13 amino acids. The CDR3 DNA reads TGTGCCAGCAGGAGTAGCGGGGACTACGAGCAGTACTTC. Translation: CASRSSGDYEQYF.

The chain recombines TRBV28 with TRBJ2-7; tentatively, D is TRBD2 (5 bases). The germline gives CDR1 MDHEN, CDR2 SYDVKM. CDR3 length: 15 residues. V gave up 2 bases and J gave up 4 bases, with 15 bases separating them. CDR3 protein: CASSLRRETGYEQYF. CDR3 nucleotides: TGTGCCAGCAGTTTACGTAGGGAAACGGGGTACGAGCAGTACTTC.

The V gene is TRBV7-6, the J gene TRBJ2-2; D is perhaps TRBD2 (5 bases). Germline assignment: CDR1 SGHVS and CDR2 FNYEAQ. The CDR3 totals 15 residues. V was trimmed by 5 bases and J by 3 bases, leaving 13 bases between them. Written as DNA, the CDR3 is TGTGCCAGCAGCCGCCCGGGGATGGACACCGGGGAGCTGTTTTTT. This encodes CASSRPGMDTGELFF.

The rearrangement links TRBV29-1 to TRBJ2-3; 7 bases line up with TRBD2. The V and J ends lost 3 bases and 3 bases, in that order; junction bases with no gene match: 15. Germline V CDR1 and CDR2: SQVTM, ANQGSEA. This CDR3 has 17 amino acids. The CDR3 DNA reads as TGCAGCGTTGAGGCTTATACTAGCGATGTTGCTACAGATACGCAGTATTTT. It codes for CSVEAYTSDVATDTQYF.

The chain couples TRBV20-1 to TRBJ1-4; D not resolved. The germline V gene encodes CDR1 DFQATT and CDR2 SNEGSKA (reference sequence). CDR3 length equals 11 residues. V lost 4 bases, J lost 9 bases, and 9 bases lay in between. The CDR3 loop is CSATLGQKLFF. The CDR3 nucleotides read TGCAGTGCTACCCTAGGCCAAAAACTGTTTTTT.

The chain is built from TRBV14 and TRBJ1-4; 9 bases align to TRBD1. Trimming cost V 4 bases and J 7 bases; bases outside gene matches: 10. Per germline, CDR1 SGHDN and CDR2 FVKESK. This CDR3 is built from 16 residues. This chain's CDR3 is CASSPPNRGQPEKLFF. The CDR3 DNA reads as TGTGCCAGCAGCCCCCCTAACAGGGGGCAACCTGAAAAACTGTTTTTT.

The CDR3 DNA is TGTGCTAGTGGTGTCCCAGCCGGGACAGGGGGGTACACTGAAGCTTTCTTT. It is translated as CASGVPAGTGGYTEAFF. J is TRBJ1-1 and V is TRBV12-5; 11 positions agree with TRBD1. V was clipped by 5 bases and J by 3 bases; unmatched bases: 11. Per germline, CDR1 LGHNT and CDR2 FRNRAP. The CDR3 is 17 amino acids.

The genes are TRBV27 and TRBJ2-7, with 7 nucleotides matching TRBD1. CDR3 size: 15 residues. Trimming took 3 bases from V and 3 from J; bases not matched to a gene: 8. The V gene's germline CDR1 is MNHEY and CDR2 SMNVEV (reference sequence). CDR3: CASSLIRDSHYEQYF. Here the CDR3 DNA reads TGTGCCAGCAGTTTGATTCGGGACAGCCACTACGAGCAGTACTTC.

CDR3 loop: CASSLGARNMNTEAFF. In DNA form, the CDR3 reads TGTGCCAGCAGTTTAGGGGCCAGGAACATGAACACTGAAGCTTTCTTT. The chain couples TRBV28 to TRBJ1-1; D may be TRBD1 (5 bases). The CDR3 is 16 amino acids. The V gene's germline CDR1 is MDHEN and CDR2 SYDVKM. Trimming removed 2 bases at V and 0 bases at J, with 13 bases between.

The chain joins TRBV18 to TRBJ2-7; 10 bases fit TRBD2. Trimming removed 4 bases from V and 3 bases from J; junction bases left unmatched: 21. CDR3 length: 20 residues. CDR1 is KGHSH, CDR2 LQKENI, per germline. CDR3 bases: TGTGCCAGCTCACAAGCTAAACTAGGTCGGGATAGCGGGAGGCTCTACGAGCAGTACTTC. Its protein product is CASSQAKLGRDSGRLYEQYF.

This clone was found a few times. J is TRBJ2-3 and V is TRBV4-3; D not resolved. From germline, CDR1 is LGHNA and CDR2 YSLEER. V lost 0 bases and J lost 2, with 6 bases in between. CDR3 size: 14 residues. This chain's CDR3 is CASSQDLYTDTQYF. CDR3 coding DNA: TGCGCCAGCAGCCAAGATCTGTACACAGATACGCAGTATTTT.

This clone was seen only a few times. The CDR3 spells CASSPKTGTEAFF. The CDR3 nucleotides are TGTGCCAGCAGCCCCAAGACAGGTACTGAAGCTTTCTTT. The chain joins TRBV9 to TRBJ1-1; possible D gene TRBD1, 6 bases. Germline CDR1 SGDLS, CDR2 YYNGEE. This CDR3 contains 13 residues. Trimming pared 4 bases from V and 5 bases from J, leaving 12 bases between. The whole variable domain, remainder taken from reference TRBV9 and TRBJ1-1, is DSGVTQTPKHLITATGQRVTLRCSPRSGDLSVYWYQQSLDQGLQFLIQYYNGEERAKGNILERFSAQQFPDLHSELNLSSLELGDSALYFCASSPKTGTEAFFGQGTRLTVV.

This chain connects TRBV7-4 to TRBJ1-2, with D unresolved. This CDR3 region has 14 residues. Germline CDR1 SGHVT, CDR2 SQSDAQ. Trimming pared 6 bases from V and 1 base from J, leaving 12 bases between. CDR3 DNA: TGTGCCAGCAGGTCTTCCGAGGTTAACTATGGCTACACCTTC. It translates to CASRSSEVNYGYTF.

This chain uses TRBV27 with TRBJ2-7, with 9 bases fitting TRBD1. V was pared by 2 bases and J by 5 bases, with 16 bases of the junction left unmatched. Germline values: CDR1 MNHEY, CDR2 SMNVEV (reference sequence). This CDR3 contains 18 residues. CDR3: CASSLIQGARPPRDEQYF. DNA for the CDR3: TGTGCCAGCAGTTTAATACAGGGGGCGCGACCCCCTCGGGACGAGCAGTACTTC.

The rearrangement joins TRBV9 to TRBJ1-2; TRBD1 matches at 7 bases. Trimming took 3 bases from V and 5 from J; bases not matched to a gene: 7. CDR3 length equals 14 residues. The germline CDR1 and CDR2 sequences are SGDLS and YYNGEE. The CDR3: CASSEQGSTYGYTF. CDR3 nucleotide sequence: TGTGCCAGCAGCGAACAGGGGTCTACGTATGGCTACACCTTC.

V is TRBV2 and J is TRBJ1-2, with D maybe TRBD1 (5 bases). Trimming removed 9 bases from V and 9 bases from J, with 20 bases in between. This CDR3 has 13 amino acids. Germline V CDR1 and CDR2: SNHLY, FYNNEI. CDR3 loop: CARNGGDRGRYTF. DNA for the CDR3: TGTGCCAGAAACGGGGGGGATCGAGGCCGCTACACCTTC.

CDR3 residues: CASSATGTLNTEAFF. The CDR3, as DNA: TGTGCCAGCAGCGCTACCGGGACACTGAACACTGAAGCTTTCTTT. V is TRBV9 and J is TRBJ1-1, with D possibly matching TRBD1 (6 bases). From germline, CDR1 is SGDLS and CDR2 YYNGEE. Trimming took 3 bases from V and 0 from J, leaving 12 bases between them. The CDR3 length is 15 residues.